This T cell receptor (beta chain) was profiled in a study of CXCR3-negative and CXCR3-positive naive CD8 T cells. Cells that were CD45RO-CCR7+CD27+CD95- constituted naive CD8+ T cells. About this clonotype itself: Its antigen is unidentified.

Whole-study results and caveats: CXCR3-positive naive cells carried more hydrophobic TRB CDR3s than CXCR3-negative ones. With respect to TRBV-TRBJ usage, naive CXCR3-negative and CXCR3-positive cells were similar; memory differed. CXCR3 expression dropped partially after cryopreservation, and most assays relied on fresh PBMCs.

This CDR3 is built from 18 residues. Per the germline V gene, CDR1 is SQVTM and CDR2 is ANQGSEA. The TRB cDNA libraries were prepared by 5' RACE with UMI labels. One entry per CDR3 protein, without DNA, is what TCRdb gives after re-calling the 5' RACE reads. This sample's table reports some 150,000 distinct CDR3 sequences. J is TRBJ2-2 and V is TRBV29-1; TCRdb designates TRBD2, a call that cannot be tested without DNA. The sequence came from a human donor in good health. Some clones in this sample may be carry-over from other donors' samples. The material sequenced was naive CXCR3+ CD8+ T cells from blood. Specified subset: CD45RO-CCR7+CD27+CD95- naive CD8+ T cells expressing CXCR3 (TNR3+). The CDR3 loop reads CSVEDTGWAGPGTGELFF.